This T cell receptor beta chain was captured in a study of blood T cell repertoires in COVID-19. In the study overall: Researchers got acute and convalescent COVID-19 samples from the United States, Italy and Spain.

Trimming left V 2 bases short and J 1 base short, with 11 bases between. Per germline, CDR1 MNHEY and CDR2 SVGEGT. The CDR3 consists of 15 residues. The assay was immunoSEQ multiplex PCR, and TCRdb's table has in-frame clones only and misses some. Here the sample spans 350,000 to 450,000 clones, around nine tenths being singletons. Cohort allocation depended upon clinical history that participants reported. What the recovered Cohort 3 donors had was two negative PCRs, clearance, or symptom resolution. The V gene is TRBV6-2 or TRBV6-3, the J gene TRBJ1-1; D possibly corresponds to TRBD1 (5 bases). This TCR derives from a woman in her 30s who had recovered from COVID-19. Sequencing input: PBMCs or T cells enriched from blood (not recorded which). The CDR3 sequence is CASSYGGGSNTEAFF. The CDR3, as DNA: TGTGCCAGCAGTTACGGCGGGGGGTCGAACACTGAAGCTTTCTTT.